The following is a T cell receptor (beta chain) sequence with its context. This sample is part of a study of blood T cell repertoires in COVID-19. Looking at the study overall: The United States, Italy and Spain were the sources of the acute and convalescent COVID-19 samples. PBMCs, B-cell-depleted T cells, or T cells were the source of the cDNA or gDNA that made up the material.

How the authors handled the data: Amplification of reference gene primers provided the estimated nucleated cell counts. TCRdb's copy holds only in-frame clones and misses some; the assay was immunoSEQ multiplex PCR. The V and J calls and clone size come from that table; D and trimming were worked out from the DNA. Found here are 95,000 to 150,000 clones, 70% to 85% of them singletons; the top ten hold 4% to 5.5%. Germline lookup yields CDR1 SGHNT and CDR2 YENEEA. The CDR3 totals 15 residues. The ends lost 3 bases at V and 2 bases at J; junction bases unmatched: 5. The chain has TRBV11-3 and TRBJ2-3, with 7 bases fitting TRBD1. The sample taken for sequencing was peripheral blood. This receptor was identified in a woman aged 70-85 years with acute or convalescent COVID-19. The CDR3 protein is CASSFNTGATDTQYF. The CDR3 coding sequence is TGTGCCAGCAGCTTTAATACAGGGGCCACAGATACGCAGTATTTT.